These T cell receptor beta chains were read from a single sample in a study of T cells after yellow fever vaccination. In TCRdb, the 5' RACE reads were re-called with MiXCR into one record per CDR3 protein. The sample gives around 250,000 distinct CDR3 sequences, roughly 5.6% of which show up once; roughly 3% is in the top ten. Specimen: CD4+ T cells sorted from PBMCs, collected on the day of the yellow fever booster vaccination. The receptors come from a man younger than 35 who received the YFV17D yellow fever vaccine. Each CDR3 is given without its conserved first and last residue.

>TRBV24-1
ATSGPQGTLGDTQY
>TRBV4-3
ASSQDEGARTEAF
>TRBV7-8
ASSVGVGQPQH
>TRBV6-4
ASSDSWTGWSATNEKLF
>TRBV4-2
ASSRGSGGLVQETQY
>TRBV14
ASAPLGAGANVLT
>TRBV20-1
SAYSGSYNSPLH
>TRBV5-4
ASSWGGSTGELF
>TRBV12-3/TRBV12-4
ASSFPGAQETQY
>TRBV20-1
SARRLRAAPIISGANVLT
>TRBV7-2
ASSLGASNEKLF
>TRBV12-3/TRBV12-4
ASSFAGAPQPQH
>TRBV12-3/TRBV12-4
ASSPRGGGEAF
>TRBV6-4
ASSEQQYNSPLH
>TRBV29-1
SARTSGGVGKNIQY
>TRBV12-3/TRBV12-4
ASRTSGGHNEQF
>TRBV5-1
ASSLVGLGQETQY
>TRBV15
ATCRDPRDEQF
>TRBV12-3/TRBV12-4
ASSLAGLAGADTQY
>TRBV20-1
SADALGHYEQY
>TRBV7-8
ASFMGGPDTQY
>TRBV28
ASSTSERTYNQPQH
>TRBV7-2
ASSSGRGAGTDTQY
>TRBV5-1
ASSPGSHEWTEAF
>TRBV20-1
SATPDTESPLH
>TRBV19
ASSSPLAETQY
>TRBV5-1
ASSLETSGLTEAF
>TRBV11-2
ASSLALAGGQETQY
>TRBV5-1
ASSFDAYNEQF
>TRBV6-5
ASSYRGRGAGELF
>TRBV6-2/TRBV6-3
ASSRGQGADEQF
>TRBV19
ASSIYPGKETQY
>TRBV5-5
ASSLARADSPLH
>TRBV7-3
ASSSGTSRDTDTQY
>TRBV19
ASSILGGELF
>TRBV20-1
SARGTGVTRQY
>TRBV10-3
AISSQDPKGYGYT
>TRBV4-3
ASSQGVTETQY
>TRBV29-1
SVGSGGGTEAF
>TRBV7-2
ASSLGTGMNTGELF
>TRBV27
ASSYGTPANYGYT
>TRBV4-1
ASSHPLLVGEQF
>TRBV20-1
SARFPGNNQPQH
>TRBV18
ASSTEDSPLH
>TRBV6-5
ASSSNRDGQKAF
>TRBV20-1
SARDPRRGNEQY
>TRBV7-2
ASSPLKGFTDTQY
>TRBV10-3
AIRGTGNPNEQF
>TRBV6-2/TRBV6-3
ASSYSTMEEQSYNEQF
>TRBV7-2
ASSFGGGEKLF
>TRBV4-2
ASSPQGAGTRNEQY
>TRBV4-3
ASSQGGAKDTEAF
>TRBV28
ASRYPGPTN
>TRBV7-9
ASSLPQGGSQETQY
>TRBV5-1
ASKTGTRDYGYT